The T cell receptor (beta chain) described here comes from a study of PD-1 blockade in classical Hodgkin lymphoma. Study results and caveats: Baseline TCR diversity was reportedly lower in newly diagnosed patients than healthy donors. Exclusion covered patients beginning nivolumab under 1 year post-ASCT. Patients with a complete response exhibited baseline diversity comparable to newly diagnosed patients. By C4D1 there was a significant rise in CD4+ TCR diversity but not in CD8+ TCR diversity.

This CDR3 contains 14 residues. V lost 6 bases to trimming and J lost 2 bases, with 14 bases between them. CDR1 is LNHDA and CDR2 is SQIVND in the germline V gene (reference sequence). Regarding this clone: The antigen remains unidentified.

Repertoires were generated with immunoSEQ multiplex PCR, while TCRdb's copy carries only in-frame clones and drops some. Of around 44,000 clones listed, 86% were seen once; the top ten hold around 5%. Autologous stem cell transplantation was followed by relapse in every patient, and brentuximab vedotin exposure varied. This receptor was obtained from a human donor with classical Hodgkin lymphoma. This sample comprised peripheral blood mononuclear cells (PBMCs), obtained before the second cycle of nivolumab. This chain links TRBV19 with TRBJ2-7; no reliable D call. CDR3 amino acids: CASSPGYGPYEQYF. DNA of the CDR3: TGTGCCAGTAGCCCCGGTTATGGTCCCTACGAGCAGTACTTC.